These 27 T cell receptor beta chains were all obtained from the same sample, sequenced in a study of PD-1 blockade in classical Hodgkin lymphoma. Every patient had relapsed following autologous stem cell transplantation, and cohorts differed in brentuximab vedotin exposure. Here immunoSEQ multiplex PCR was the method, and the copy in TCRdb shows in-frame clones only, minus some. The sample holds around 100,000 clones, 85% to 90% seen once. Sequencing used peripheral blood mononuclear cells (PBMCs), obtained before the second cycle of nivolumab. Source of these receptors: a human donor with classical Hodgkin lymphoma.

V gene TRBV19 combines with J gene TRBJ2-3; no firm D call. V lost 2 bases and J 0 bases, leaving 12 bases between the germline ends. This CDR3 contains 16 residues. Looked up from germline, CDR1 is LNHDA and CDR2 is SQIVND (reference sequence). The CDR3 coding sequence is TGTGCCAGTAGTATACTACGGACCCGTAGCACAGATACGCAGTATTTT. It yields the protein CASSILRTRSTDTQYF.

V and J are TRBV7-2 and TRBJ2-5, with 8 bases identical to TRBD2. V shed 5 bases, J shed 4 bases, and the junction held 9 bases outside the gene matches. This CDR3 has 15 residues. Germline V gives CDR1 SGHTA, CDR2 FQGNSA. This CDR3 reads CASSRGWGTRETQYF. In nucleotides, the CDR3 is TGTGCCAGCAGCCGTGGGTGGGGGACTAGAGAGACCCAGTACTTC.

CDR3 amino acids: CATRTLGRAQYF. In DNA, the CDR3 is TGTGCCACCCGGACTCTTGGACGGGCCCAGTACTTC. V usage is TRBV27 and J usage is TRBJ2-5; possible D gene TRBD2, 5 bases. V was clipped by 10 bases and J by 9 bases, with 18 bases between them. The germline V gene has CDR1 MNHEY and CDR2 SMNVEV (reference sequence). This CDR3 is built from 12 residues.

The chain uses TRBV2 and TRBJ1-6; 10 bases line up with TRBD1. V was pared by 5 bases and J by 10 bases, with 8 bases of the junction left unmatched. This CDR3 comprises 15 residues. The germline CDR1 and CDR2 sequences are SNHLY and FYNNEI. This chain's CDR3 is CASSLGQGGRSPLHF. The DNA of the CDR3 is TGTGCCAGCAGTCTAGGACAGGGGGGTAGATCACCCCTCCACTTT.

V usage is TRBV19 and J usage is TRBJ2-7; 7 nucleotides align to TRBD1. CDR3 size: 14 residues. Germline V lookup: CDR1 LNHDA, CDR2 SQIVND (reference sequence). V lost 5 bases and J lost 3; bases outside the gene matches: 7. CDR3 nucleotide sequence: TGTGCCAGTAGTGACAGGGTGTTGGACTACGAGCAGTACTTC. Its protein is CASSDRVLDYEQYF.

In this sample, this clone turned up once. The chain carries TRBV6-4 and TRBJ1-4, with 7 bases matching TRBD1. The CDR3 consists of 17 residues. Germline values: CDR1 MRHNA, CDR2 SNTAGT. After removal of 2 bases from V and 3 bases from J, the junction contained 9 bases not matched to a gene. CDR3 residues: CASSDTQPQGANEKLFF. CDR3 nucleotide sequence: TGTGCCAGCAGTGACACACAACCCCAGGGGGCTAATGAAAAACTGTTTTTT.

The V gene is TRBV4-1, the J gene TRBJ2-4, with D perhaps TRBD2 (5 bases). V was cut by 0 bases and J by 0 bases, with 15 bases left in between. The CDR3 contains 18 residues. The V gene's germline CDR1 is MGHRA and CDR2 YSYEKL. The CDR3, as DNA: TGCGCCAGCAGCCAAGATAGCAATACTAGGCTAGCCAAAAACATTCAGTACTTC. This gives the protein CASSQDSNTRLAKNIQYF.

The chain joins TRBV4-3 to TRBJ1-1, with 7 nucleotides matching TRBD1. The CDR3 has 15 residues. Germline CDR1 LGHNA, CDR2 YSLEER. Unmatched junction bases numbered 3, after V lost 0 bases and J lost 2 bases. CDR3 sequence: CASSQDRDRNTEAFF. In nucleotides, the CDR3 is TGCGCCAGCAGCCAAGATCGGGACAGAAACACTGAAGCTTTCTTT.

This chain joins TRBV12-5 and TRBJ1-1; 11 nucleotides match TRBD1. The CDR3 covers 16 residues. Germline V gene data show CDR1 as LGHNT and CDR2 as FRNRAP. Trimming removed 4 bases from V and 4 bases from J; junction bases left unmatched: 8. The CDR3 nucleotides are TGTGCTAGTGGTTCGGACAGGGGGCTTCTCGTCACTGAAGCTTTCTTT. This gives the protein CASGSDRGLLVTEAFF.

This clone was recorded once. This chain connects TRBV6-6 to TRBJ2-7; D remains unclear. Per germline, CDR1 MNHNY and CDR2 SVGAGI (reference sequence). Trimming stripped 6 bases from V and 1 base from J, with 13 bases between. There are 14 residues in the CDR3. The CDR3 bases are TGTGCCAGCAGGCCGGGTACCTATTCCTACGAGCAGTACTTC. The encoded protein is CASRPGTYSYEQYF.

This clone was observed a handful of times. The chain carries TRBV7-3 and TRBJ1-5; D unresolved. Deletions cut 2 bases from V and 6 bases from J, with 8 bases between. This CDR3 spans 13 amino acids. Germline-derived CDR1 and CDR2 are SGHTA and FQGTGA. Here the CDR3 DNA reads TGTGCCAGCAGCTTAGAGGAGTCTCAGCCCCAGCATTTT. Translation: CASSLEESQPQHF.

The genes are TRBV7-7 and TRBJ2-1; 8 bases agree with TRBD1. V trimming: 4 bases; J trimming: 8 bases; junction bases outside the gene matches: 10. This CDR3 is 15 amino acids long. Germline assignment: CDR1 SSHAT and CDR2 FNYEAQ (reference sequence). The CDR3 DNA reads TGTGCCAGCAGCTACTCCCCGACAGGGGACCATGAGCAGTTCTTC. This translates into CASSYSPTGDHEQFF.

With regard to this clone: One end of the junction does not line up with germline, which may come from a read error. The sample has other DNA sequences that encode this CDR3 too. V and J are TRBV27 and TRBJ1-1; the D gene is possibly TRBD1 (5 bases). The CDR3 extends over 14 amino acids. The V gene's germline CDR1 is MNHEY and CDR2 SMNVEV (reference sequence). The CDR3 loop is CASSLSGGNTEAFF. CDR3 DNA: TGTGCCAGCAGTCTATCCGGGGGGAACACTGAAGCTTTCTTT.

This chain uses TRBV29-1 with TRBJ2-2; D possibly matches TRBD1 or TRBD2 (5 bases each). This CDR3 region has 14 residues. With 5 bases removed from V and 0 bases from J, the gap between germline ends came to 10 bases. CDR1 and CDR2 from the germline V gene are SQVTM and ANQGSEA. In nucleotides, the CDR3 is TGCAGCGTTAGATGGGGACCGAACACCGGGGAGCTGTTTTTT. Translation gives CSVRWGPNTGELFF.

This chain uses TRBV6-5 with TRBJ1-6, with D unresolved. CDR1 and CDR2 from the germline V gene are MNHEY and SVGAGI. V dropped 2 bases and J dropped 10 bases, with 12 bases sitting between them. The CDR3 runs to 14 residues. The CDR3 spells CASSYGKVRSPLHF. The CDR3 DNA is TGTGCCAGCAGTTACGGGAAGGTGAGATCACCCCTCCACTTT.

This sequence joins TRBV7-9 and TRBJ1-2; 10 nucleotides line up with TRBD1. The CDR3 is made up of 16 amino acids. Germline CDR1 reads SEHNR; CDR2 reads FQNEAQ (reference sequence). With V trimmed by 1 base and J by 4 bases, 6 bases remained unmatched. CDR3 sequence: CASSLGTGGDGYGYTF. CDR3 sequence (DNA): TGTGCCAGCAGCTTAGGGACAGGGGGGGATGGCTATGGCTACACCTTC.

V is TRBV7-9 and J is TRBJ1-6, with D possibly being TRBD1 (5 bases). Germline V gene data show CDR1 as SEHNR and CDR2 as FQNEAQ (reference sequence). The CDR3 totals 15 residues. V was trimmed by 3 bases and J by 9 bases, leaving 15 bases between them. The CDR3 coding sequence is TGTGCCAGCAGCTTCTTGGGGGTTCAGGGTTCACCCCTCCACTTT. Its translation is CASSFLGVQGSPLHF. Full variable domain (remainder filled in from reference TRBV7-9 and TRBJ1-6): DTGVSQNPRHKITKRGQNVTFRCDPISEHNRLYWYRQTLGQGPEFLTYFQNEAQLEKSRLLSDRFSAERPKGSFSTLEIQRTEQGDSAMYLCASSFLGVQGSPLHFGNGTRLTVT.

This clone was detected once. The chain recombines TRBV11-2 with TRBJ2-5, with TRBD1 matching over 8 bases. The germline CDR1 and CDR2 sequences are SGHAT and FQNNGV. The CDR3 sequence is 15 residues long. Germline trimming cut 4 bases from V and 5 bases from J; bases unmatched to any gene: 9. The CDR3, as DNA: TGTGCCAGCAGCTCTCGACAGGGGCGCACGGAGACCCAGTACTTC. Its protein product is CASSSRQGRTETQYF. The full variable domain, completed using reference TRBV11-2 and TRBJ2-5, is EAGVAQSPRYKIIEKRQSVAFWCNPISGHATLYWYQQILGQGPKLLIQFQNNGVVDDSQLPKDRFSAERLKGVDSTLKIQPAKLEDSAVYLCASSSRQGRTETQYFGPGTRLLVL.

This clone was detected only once. CDR3 sequence (DNA): TGTGCCAGCAGCTTATCCCAGTTTTCTAACACTGAAGCTTTCTTT. Its protein product is CASSLSQFSNTEAFF. The chain uses TRBV7-2 and TRBJ1-1, with D unresolved. The CDR3 is 15 residues long. CDR1 is SGHTA and CDR2 is FQGNSA in the germline V gene. V gave up 2 bases and J gave up 2 bases, with 12 bases separating them.

This clone is a singleton in its sample. The gene calls are TRBV15 and TRBJ2-5; D possibly corresponds to TRBD1 (5 bases). The J call is doubtful: the DNA matches TRBJ2-7 better. The CDR3 is made up of 15 amino acids. Germline V gives CDR1 LNHNV, CDR2 YYDKDF (reference sequence). This CDR3 is CATSRVHDSSYEQYF. CDR3 nucleotide sequence: TGTGCCACCAGCAGAGTTCACGACAGCTCCTACGAGCAGTACTTC.

Only a few counts were recorded for this clone. The chain recombines TRBV6-1 with TRBJ2-1; D remains unclear. V lost 10 bases to trimming and J lost 0 bases, with 16 bases between them. The CDR3 runs 15 residues. Germline V gene sequence: CDR1 MNHNS, CDR2 SASEGT. The DNA for the CDR3 is TGTGCCATCACGGCCCTTTTGGGCTCCTACAATGAGCAGTTCTTC. Its translation: CAITALLGSYNEQFF.

The sample holds a few counts of this clone. The chain has TRBV4-2 and TRBJ1-2; D not resolved. The CDR3 has 14 residues. V was shortened by 0 bases and J by 4 bases, with 9 bases between the two germline ends. CDR1 is LGHNA, CDR2 YNFKEQ, per germline. CDR3 in amino acids: CASSQDRGVYGYTF. CDR3 bases: TGTGCCAGCAGCCAAGACCGGGGAGTCTATGGCTACACCTTC.

The chain links TRBV2 to TRBJ2-5; a weak D match, TRBD2 (7 bases). The CDR3 is made up of 14 amino acids. V was pared by 3 bases and J by 5 bases, with 13 bases between. Germline V gene lookup returns CDR1 SNHLY and CDR2 FYNNEI. The CDR3 is CASSDAGARETQYF. The CDR3 nucleotides read TGTGCCAGCAGTGACGCGGGGGCGAGGGAGACCCAGTACTTC.

V usage is TRBV5-1 and J usage is TRBJ1-1, with D possibly being TRBD1 (5 bases). The CDR3 spans 14 residues. Germline values: CDR1 SGHRS, CDR2 YFSETQ. Between the trimmed V and J ends, which lost 0 bases and 5 bases, there was a span of 11 bases. The CDR3 here is CASSLVASGTEAFF. As DNA, the CDR3 is TGCGCCAGCAGCTTGGTGGCCTCAGGGACTGAAGCTTTCTTT.

The chain recombines TRBV19 with TRBJ1-1; 7 bases map to TRBD1. Germline CDR1 and CDR2: LNHDA and SQIVND (reference sequence). This CDR3 region has 16 residues. Germline trimming cut 3 bases from V and 0 bases from J; bases unmatched to any gene: 7. For the CDR3, the DNA is TGTGCCAGTAGTATTAATGTTGGGACAGTGAACACTGAAGCTTTCTTT. This translates into CASSINVGTVNTEAFF.

V gene TRBV7-9 combines with J gene TRBJ2-5; no definite D call. CDR3 length equals 14 residues. The germline V gene has CDR1 SEHNR and CDR2 FQNEAQ (reference sequence). Deletions cut 1 base from V and 0 bases from J, with 6 bases between. DNA of the CDR3: TGTGCCAGCAGCTTAGTCGCCTACCAAGAGACCCAGTACTTC. Translated, it gives CASSLVAYQETQYF.

The CDR3 region has the DNA TGCAGCGTGGGGCACGAAAAACTGTTTTTT. It is translated as CSVGHEKLFF. The J gene is TRBJ1-4, the V gene TRBV29-1, with a possible D match to TRBD1 (5 bases). CDR3 length: 10 residues. Germline V lookup: CDR1 SQVTM, CDR2 ANQGSEA. V gave up 6 bases and J gave up 8 bases, with 7 bases separating them. Based on the CDR3 plus reference TRBV29-1 and TRBJ1-4, the full variable domain is SAVISQKPSRDICQRGTSLTIQCQVDSQVTMMFWYRQQPGQSLTLIATANQGSEATYESGFVIDKFPISRPNLTFSTLTVSNMSPEDSSIYLCSVGHEKLFFGSGTQLSVL.